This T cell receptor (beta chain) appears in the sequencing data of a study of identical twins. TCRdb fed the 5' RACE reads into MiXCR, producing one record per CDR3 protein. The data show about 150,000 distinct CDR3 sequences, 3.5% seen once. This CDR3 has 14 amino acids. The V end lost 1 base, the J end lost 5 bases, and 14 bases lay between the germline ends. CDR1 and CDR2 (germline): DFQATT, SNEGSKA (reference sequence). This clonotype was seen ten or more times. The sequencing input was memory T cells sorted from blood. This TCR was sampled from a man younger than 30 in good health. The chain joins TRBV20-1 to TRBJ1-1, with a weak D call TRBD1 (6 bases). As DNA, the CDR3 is TGCAGTGCTAGAGTGGGCAGGGGCCCTACTGAAGCTTTCTTT. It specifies CSARVGRGPTEAFF.